Sequencing of this T cell receptor beta chain was carried out in a study of cytomegalovirus exposure and HLA in healthy donors (dated by TCRdb to the late 2010s). Broadly, across the study: In an earlier analysis of 587 of the donors, roughly 300 Gb of sequence data and 117 million unique TCR beta sequences from 150 million to 200 million T cells were reported. Roughly 300 gigabases of sequencing data and roughly 81 million unique TCR sequences made up an early release that covered fewer than 650 HLA-typed donors. Among the roughly 370 genotyped donors, under 90% belonged to the genetic ancestry cluster associated with self-reported Caucasian donors. The study aimed to test whether signatures of past pathogen exposure could be identified by cataloging public T cell receptors. The study used immunosequencing to profile the T cell repertoires of hundreds of subjects and linked those repertoires to cytomegalovirus serostatus. Along with the approximately 620-subject first cohort, a separate validation cohort of roughly 110 different subjects was used. To predict cytomegalovirus infection status, the study brought together high-throughput TCR immunosequencing, statistical association of individual TCRs with disease status, and machine learning. A later analysis re-examined previously published TCR beta repertoires from more than 550 donors and added high-resolution HLA genotyping to investigate patterns of TCR occurrence. Rather than using new phenotypic data, the later analysis identified candidate immune exposures from TCR beta sequences and from how often those sequences occurred across donors. In an earlier analysis of a few hundred of the donors, high-throughput TCR beta sequencing was used to judge whether each TCR beta V gene segment behaved as functional or pseudogenic. Donor age, sex, ethnicity and CMV serostatus were compiled together with the repertoire data. Genome-wide SNP genotypes for about 55% of the 666 donors were used in a later genetic analysis, which treated that subset as a discovery cohort. Every discovery cohort repertoire had been produced on one sequencing platform. HLA typing covered class I and class II loci at four-digit resolution. Typing coverage varied by locus: about 620-640 donors for A, B, C, DRB1 and DQB1; roughly 560 for DQA1; more than 600 for DPA1; roughly 470 for DPB1. Because of strong linkage in the cohort, four to six DR-DQ haplotypes were treated as single units for association and clustering. Across 398 genotyped donors of the cohort, an average of roughly 250,000 unique TCR beta nucleotide sequences per donor were sequenced, and approximately 19% of those sequences were non-productive.

Library method: the immunoSEQ multiplex PCR assay. For the multiplex PCR, a mixture combining 60 forward primers for TCR Vbeta segments and 13 reverse primers for TCR Jbeta segments was used. The CDR3 region of rearranged TCR beta genes was amplified from genomic DNA by a multiplex PCR assay. Amplified TCR beta libraries were sequenced as 87-base-pair reads on the Illumina HiSeq System. As for the original processing: A later analysis counted approximately 76 million unique TCR beta chains across the roughly 700 repertoires, and approximately 11 million of these chains were shared by at least two donors. A nearest-neighbor algorithm error-corrected the raw reads and collapsed the reads into unique sequences, merging closely related sequences to remove PCR and sequencing errors. To assign V, D and J gene segments, CDR3 sequences were aligned to IMGT reference sequences. Each retained sequence needed at least a six-nucleotide match to both a V gene segment and a J gene segment. A rearrangement counted as productive if the CDR3 had no stop codons and remained in frame with V and J, and every other rearrangement counted as non-productive. CDR3 was defined by IMGT convention, running from the second conserved V-encoded cysteine to the conserved J-encoded phenylalanine. The earlier analysis of 587 of the donors excluded sequences that lacked an unambiguous match to a single V gene segment. In an earlier analysis of more than 500 of the donors, a V segment was called functional when productive rearrangements were above 56.7%, and segregating when the standard deviation between donors exceeded 5%. A statistical classification framework was built for diagnosing cytomegalovirus status from the catalog of TCR beta chain sequences. A later analysis assigned V and J genes by comparing TCR nucleotide sequences with IMGT/GENE-DB human TR gene sequences. A later analysis assigned CDR3 sequences and most-parsimonious VDJ recombination scenarios with the TCRdist pipeline. A later analysis defined each TCR beta chain by its CDR3 amino acid sequence plus V-gene family, and excluded reads lacking a unique V-gene family. To address suspected cross-contamination and a sequencing artifact, a later analysis removed roughly 580 highly shared, low-generation-probability nucleotide sequences. In a later analysis, a clonal expansion index for each public chain was calculated from normalized within-repertoire ranks of inferred template counts. In a later analysis, generation probabilities were computed with a VDJ recombination model fitted to out-of-frame rearrangements, and the resulting probabilities were checked against IGoR. A later analysis scored TCR-TCR, TCR-HLA and TCR-CMV co-occurrence with hypergeometric tests, applying a repertoire-size bias correction to TCR pairs. To estimate false discovery rates, a later analysis permuted the HLA or CMV assignments 20 times. In a later analysis, co-occurring TCRs were grouped using DBSCAN, and TCRdist sequence similarity was added for clustering within HLA-allele-positive subsets. Repertoires with fewer than 30,000 or more than 120,000 public chains were left out of co-occurrence clustering, as were five repertoires with anomalous nucleotide sharing. Held by TCRdb, this immuneACCESS table contains in-frame sequences only and omits some clones. Under half of the omission traces to an unresolved V gene where checked; the cause of the rest is unknown. Clone size and the V and J calls come from that table; the DNA yielded D and trimming. Within this sample are about 76,000 clones, with around 84% of them counted one time only. The ten most abundant clones make up around 9.3% of the sample.

CDR1 and CDR2 are read off the germline V gene as SNHLY and FYNNEI. There are 14 amino acids in the CDR3, from cysteine to phenylalanine inclusive. The entry retains the CDR3 DNA only, 42 bases that are in frame from base 1. Between the V and J ends, shortened by 3 bases and 7 bases respectively, the junction contains 13 bases. In total, approximately 700 healthy bone marrow donors made up the cohort. Cohort members were all nominally healthy when sampled, although unrecorded immune exposures were likely present. The donor was CMV seropositive and was included in the group of 250 to 300 seropositive cohort members. A peripheral blood sample was collected from each donor, and TCR beta sequencing was performed on peripheral blood mononuclear cells. Genomic DNA extraction from the blood cell samples was performed with the Qiagen DNeasy Blood Extraction Kit. General study outcomes and caveats: A few of the identified cytomegalovirus-associated TCR beta chains were confirmed in vitro to be specific for cytomegalovirus antigens. Compared with the roughly 670-donor mean, donors in an Asian-associated ancestry cluster had fewer N-insertions in productive TCRs, according to a later genetic analysis. In a later genetic analysis, a missense DCLRE1C variant was associated with V-gene and J-gene trimming of TCR beta chains, and the association was replicated in an independent cohort. In a later analysis, most CMV-associated TCR beta chains were found to appear HLA-restricted, with HLA associations seemingly driven largely by CMV exposure. A later analysis associated around 16,000 TCR beta sequences with specific HLA alleles at a false discovery rate of 0.05. Because the 87-base-pair reads could not distinguish some IMGT-functional V segments, including TRBV6-2 and TRBV6-3, those segments were excluded. Because counts were too low, seventeen rarely observed V segments, including chromosome 9 orphons, were excluded from the earlier analysis of about 500 of the donors. Compared with equally common non-associated chains, HLA-associated TCR beta chains in a later analysis were more clonally expanded and had lower generation probabilities. An earlier analysis of roughly 570 of the donors showed that most TCR beta V segments appeared in productive rearrangements either about 87% or about 30% of the time, which broadly matched IMGT annotations. The classifier was reported to diagnose cytomegalovirus status with high specificity and sensitivity in both the original and validation cohorts. According to a later analysis, parvovirus B19, influenza, CMV and Epstein-Barr virus appeared linked to several top co-occurrence clusters. The cohort was sequenced for TCR beta chains only, and without alpha or paired-chain data the features that could be detected were limited. For the cohort, immune exposure information was limited to CMV serostatus. Sequencing depth was assumed to be roughly uniform across donors in the presence/absence analyses, though that assumption may not hold. The study gave a list of some 150 TCR beta chains associated with cytomegalovirus. When HLA alleles, especially DR and DQ, strongly co-occurred, attributing TCR associations to individual alleles was difficult. Correlated functional status among segregating V segments might be attributable to linkage disequilibrium, but an unknown experimental factor could not be ruled out. In a later analysis, TCR association rates were found to vary across HLA loci, with the most associated TCRs seen for DRB1 alleles and the fewest for HLA-C alleles. A further reported finding was that TCR beta sequences accurately predicted the HLA-A and HLA-B alleles for most subjects in the first cohort. Because HLA typing was unavailable for some donors at each locus, only the typed subset was used in association tests. The authors suggested that the approach could potentially be generalized to other disease states and immunological phenotypes. While some public TCRs were present in many individuals, most TCR sequences turned up only very rarely across donors. The sequencing pipeline was judged likely to have produced a cluster of highly shared sequence variants as a technical artifact.

Concerning this clone: This clone's antigen is unknown. The input lacks base qualities; no much larger clone sits a single base away.

The receptor comes from a woman aged 40 to 50 in good health and CMV-seropositive. The sequence joins TRBV2 to TRBJ1-5; TRBD1 is a possible D gene, resting on 5 matching bases. The sequencing sample was made of PBMCs. The CDR3 here reads CASSDWDRGQPQHF. The nucleotide sequence reads TGTGCCAGCAGTGACTGGGATCGGGGGCAGCCCCAGCATTTT.